These T cell receptor beta chains were read from a single sample in a study of cytomegalovirus exposure and HLA in healthy donors. Assay: immunoSEQ multiplex PCR; the TCRdb copy retains only in-frame clones and omits some. The sample shows 110,000 to 150,000 clones, around 70% of them seen only once. The sequenced material came from PBMCs. The receptor source for this set is a man aged 40-55 years in good health and CMV-seronegative. The CDR3 runs from the conserved cysteine through the conserved F or W. A D gene is named only where the DNA matches it firmly. Some rows mark clone size as missing; the rest say once, few, many or name a class of expanded clone.

>TRBV7-6|-|TRBJ1-6|TRBD1
TGTGCCAGCAGCCGAACAGGGGTAGACAATTCACCCCTCCACTTT
CASSRTGVDNSPLHF
>TRBV7-9|-|TRBJ1-1|TRBD1
TGTGCCAGCAGCTCGGACAGGCTAAATATGAACACTGAAGCTTTCTTT
CASSSDRLNMNTEAFF
>TRBV5-1|-|TRBJ2-3|TRBD2
TGCGCCAGCAGCTCCTCCGGGGGGGCGAGGACAGATACGCAGTATTTT
CASSSSGGARTDTQYF
>TRBV5-1|-|TRBJ2-6|TRBD1
TGCGCCAGCAGCCCCGGGACAGGGCTCTCTGGGGCCAACGTCCTGACTTTC
CASSPGTGLSGANVLTF
>TRBV15|-|TRBJ1-5|TRBD1
TGTGCCACCAGCAGAGAGAGGACAGGGGGCTATCAGCCCCAGCATTTT
CATSRERTGGYQPQHF
>TRBV18|once|TRBJ2-7|-
TGTGCCAGCTCACCACCGGGACTCACCCAGGGATACTACGAGCAGTACTTC
CASSPPGLTQGYYEQYF
>TRBV19|-|TRBJ1-5|-
TGTGCCAGTAGTTCCATGGGGGCCGGGTTTTTTCAGCCCCAGCATTTT
CASSSMGAGFFQPQHF
>TRBV11-1|-|TRBJ2-7|-
TGTGCCAGCAGCCCTGGACGGACTGTTCTCTACGAGCAGTACTTC
CASSPGRTVLYEQYF
>TRBV10-3|few|TRBJ2-5|-
TGTGCCATCAGCAGAGGGGACTCCCTCCAAGAGACCCAGTACTTC
CAISRGDSLQETQYF
>TRBV5-1|-|TRBJ1-1|-
TGCGCCAGCAGCGCGGGACTTTTTAACACTGAAGCTTTCTTT
CASSAGLFNTEAFF
>TRBV6-1|once|TRBJ2-3|TRBD1
TGTGCCAGCAAACTGGACAGGGGAGTCCGAGATACGCAGTATTTT
CASKLDRGVRDTQYF
>TRBV19|-|TRBJ2-7|TRBD2
TGTGCCAGTAGTATCTATACTAGCGGGGGACCCTCCTACGAGCAGTACTTC
CASSIYTSGGPSYEQYF
>TRBV14|-|TRBJ2-1|TRBD1
TGTGCCAGCGGGACAGGGACCTACAATGAGCAGTTCTTC
CASGTGTYNEQFF
>TRBV10-3|once|TRBJ2-2|-
TGTGCCATCAGTACAGTGTTTCGGCCCCGGGGCACCGGGGAGCTGTTTTTT
CAISTVFRPRGTGELFF
>TRBV7-3|-|TRBJ2-1|-
TGTGCCAGCAGCTTAACCAGCGGAGCCTACAATGAGCAGTTCTTC
CASSLTSGAYNEQFF
>TRBV5-1|-|TRBJ1-2|-
TGCGCCAGCAGCTTGGGTTCTGGAGTTAACTATGGCTACACCTTC
CASSLGSGVNYGYTF
>TRBV7-9|few|TRBJ2-1|-
TGTGCCAGCAGCTTCCGGGACAACTCCTACAATGAGCAGTTCTTC
CASSFRDNSYNEQFF
>TRBV6-5|-|TRBJ2-1|-
TGTGCCAGCAGCTCAGACGGGAAGCAGTTCTTC
CASSSDGKQFF
>TRBV5-1|-|TRBJ2-7|-
TGCGCCAGCAGCTCGAAGTACAGGGTGCCCTACGAGCAGTACTTC
CASSSKYRVPYEQYF
>TRBV10-3|-|TRBJ2-3|TRBD1
TGTGCCATCAGTGGGACAGGGAGCACAGATACGCAGTATTTT
CAISGTGSTDTQYF
>TRBV7-2|-|TRBJ2-1|TRBD2
TGTGCCAGCAGTCCTGGACTAGCGGGAGCGGGTGAGCAGTTCTTC
CASSPGLAGAGEQFF
>TRBV19|-|TRBJ2-7|TRBD1
TGTGCCAGTAGCCCCGGGACAGGGGGCGGCGAGCAGTACTTC
CASSPGTGGGEQYF
>TRBV7-2|-|TRBJ1-5|-
TGTGCCAGCAGCTCACAGGTGAATAGCAATCAGCCCCAGCATTTT
CASSSQVNSNQPQHF
>TRBV12-5|-|TRBJ2-3|TRBD1
TGTGCTACTCAAAAGGACAGGAGCACAGATACGCAGTATTTT
CATQKDRSTDTQYF